A single sample gave rise to the 16 T cell receptor beta chains below, sequenced in a study of regulatory T cells in long-lasting Graves disease. Assembly of TCR beta libraries relied on iRepertoire HTBI primers together with Arm-PCR of CDR3 regions. TCRdb re-derived calls from the multiplex PCR reads in MiXCR, one entry per CDR3 protein. The data contain roughly 500,000 distinct CDR3 sequences, more than 20% of them singletons. The time point: persistent/refractory GD, antithyroid drugs over 5 years with positive TRAb. The TCR library was made from RNA that had been extracted from PBMCs in TRIzol. Sequences were derived from peripheral blood mononuclear cells (PBMCs), sampled when the disease was refractory, from a patient treated with antithyroid drugs. The source of these receptors is a female donor with Graves disease.

This sequence joins TRBV6-2 or TRBV6-3 and TRBJ2-5; D might be TRBD1 (6 bases). Trimming stripped 4 bases from V and 3 bases from J, with 12 bases between. CDR3 size: 14 residues. From germline, CDR1 is MNHEY and CDR2 SVGEGT. CDR3 nucleotide sequence: TGTGCCAGCAGTTTCGGGGACATTAAAGAGACCCAGTACTTC. Its translation is CASSFGDIKETQYF.

This clonotype was seen repeatedly, ten times or more. The V call is TRBV6-1, the J call TRBJ2-4; tentatively, D is TRBD2 (6 bases). Looked up from germline, CDR1 is MNHNS and CDR2 is SASEGT. The CDR3 spans 16 residues. Trimming took 0 bases from V and 8 from J, leaving 17 bases between them. This CDR3 reads CASSEAFYGRGDIQYF. In DNA, the CDR3 is TGTGCCAGCAGTGAAGCCTTTTACGGGAGAGGGGACATTCAGTACTTC.

The chain has TRBV28 and TRBJ2-4, with D possibly being TRBD2 (7 bases). Germline V gene lookup returns CDR1 MDHEN and CDR2 SYDVKM. The CDR3 has 17 amino acids. Trimming took off 7 bases at V and 0 bases at J, with 19 bases between the two ends. The CDR3 reads CASTPSGGAAAKNIQYF. The CDR3 DNA is TGTGCCAGCACCCCAAGTGGGGGGGCGGCAGCCAAAAACATTCAGTACTTC. The full variable domain, with the rest looked up from reference TRBV28 and TRBJ2-4, is DVKVTQSSRYLVKRTGEKVFLECVQDMDHENMFWYRQDPGLGLRLIYFSYDVKMKEKGDIPEGYSVSREKKERFSLILESASTNQTSMYLCASTPSGGAAAKNIQYFGAGTRLSVL.

This clonotype was seen many times. CDR3 loop: CASSPGGDSYGYTF. Written as DNA, the CDR3 is TGTGCCAGCAGTCCAGGGGGCGATAGCTATGGCTACACCTTC. The chain recombines TRBV6-1 with TRBJ1-2; 8 bases fit TRBD1. V was pared by 5 bases and J by 4 bases, with 6 bases of the junction left unmatched. Germline assignment: CDR1 MNHNS and CDR2 SASEGT. The CDR3 spans 14 residues.

This clonotype appeared a few times. The chain joins TRBV29-1 to TRBJ2-7; the match to TRBD1 covers 7 bases. The V gene's germline CDR1 is SQVTM and CDR2 ANQGSEA. The V gene end was trimmed by 5 bases and the J gene end by 5 bases; junction bases not matched to a gene: 12. This CDR3 is built from 14 residues. CDR3: CSVSHRQGMNEQYF. The DNA of the CDR3 is TGCAGCGTTTCGCACAGACAGGGTATGAACGAGCAGTACTTC.

About this clonotype itself: The junction departs from the called germline gene at one end, perhaps through a read error. The chain uses TRBV5-1 and TRBJ2-2; either TRBD1 or TRBD2 may supply D (5 bases each). The CDR3 sequence is 15 residues long. In germline, CDR1 is SGHRS, CDR2 YFSETQ. CDR3 in amino acids: CASSLSQGISGELVF. CDR3 bases: TGCGCCAGCAGCTTGTCGCAGGGAATATCTGGGGAGCTGGTTTTT.

Only a few counts were recorded for this clonotype. This chain links TRBV9 with TRBJ2-7; TRBD2 matches 7 bases. Per germline, CDR1 SGDLS and CDR2 YYNGEE. V gave up 0 bases and J gave up 7 bases; unmatched junction bases: 7. The CDR3 spans 14 residues. The CDR3 sequence is CASSVAGLEMEQYF. In nucleotides, the CDR3 is TGTGCCAGCAGCGTAGCTGGACTAGAGATGGAGCAGTACTTC.

This clonotype was detected many times. This chain uses TRBV2 with TRBJ1-1; possible D gene TRBD1, 5 bases. Germline V gene sequence: CDR1 SNHLY, CDR2 FYNNEI. V dropped 8 bases and J dropped 6 bases, with 19 bases sitting between them. The CDR3 runs to 14 residues. CDR3 in DNA: TGTGCCAGCCGGCCGGAGGGGTATAGTTCTGAAGCTTTCTTT. Protein: CASRPEGYSSEAFF.

This clonotype was seen many times. The chain couples TRBV6-1 to TRBJ2-6; no firm D call. Germline-derived CDR1 and CDR2 are MNHNS and SASEGT. The V gene lost 8 bases and the J gene lost 0 bases, with 5 bases spanning the gap. The CDR3 length is 13 residues. This CDR3 reads CASQNSGANVLTF. The CDR3 region has the DNA TGTGCCAGCCAGAACTCTGGGGCCAACGTCCTGACTTTC.

This clonotype was detected many times. The CDR3 sequence: CASKQQETQYF. CDR3 nucleotides: TGTGCCAGCAAACAGCAAGAGACCCAGTACTTC. The V gene is TRBV12-3 or TRBV12-4, the J gene TRBJ2-5; unclear D gene. V dropped 7 bases and J dropped 2 bases, with 5 bases sitting between them. The CDR3 spans 11 residues.

This clonotype has a count of ten or more. The chain combines TRBV6-2 or TRBV6-3 with TRBJ1-1; D uncertain. The CDR3 has 12 residues. V lost 6 bases and J lost 2, with 7 bases in between. CDR1 and CDR2 from the germline V gene are MNHEY and SVGEGT. For the CDR3, the DNA is TGTGCCAGCAGGAAAGGCAACACTGAAGCTTTCTTT. Its protein product is CASRKGNTEAFF.

In its sample, this clonotype was seen many times. The CDR3 protein is CASSLGTVSNQPQHF. The CDR3 DNA is TGTGCCAGCAGCCTCGGGACAGTTAGCAATCAGCCCCAGCATTTT. The chain uses TRBV7-9 and TRBJ1-5, with TRBD1 matching 7 bases. V shed 5 bases, J shed 0 bases, and the junction held 4 bases outside the gene matches. The length of the CDR3 is 15 residues. Germline V gene data show CDR1 as SEHNR and CDR2 as FQNEAQ (reference sequence).

In its sample, this clonotype was seen many times. The rearrangement joins TRBV28 to TRBJ1-5; 8 nucleotides match TRBD1. Germline-derived CDR1 and CDR2 are MDHEN and SYDVKM. This CDR3 spans 15 amino acids. V was clipped by 5 bases and J by 2 bases; unmatched bases: 5. The CDR3 coding sequence is TGTGCCAGCAGTCCCCAGGGGGCGGGCAATCAGCCCCAGCATTTT. It encodes CASSPQGAGNQPQHF. Together with reference TRBV28 and TRBJ1-5, the CDR3 gives the full variable domain: DVKVTQSSRYLVKRTGEKVFLECVQDMDHENMFWYRQDPGLGLRLIYFSYDVKMKEKGDIPEGYSVSREKKERFSLILESASTNQTSMYLCASSPQGAGNQPQHFGDGTRLSIL.

This chain connects TRBV7-8 to TRBJ2-7; D unclear. V dropped 1 base and J dropped 3 bases, with 13 bases sitting between them. Germline lookup yields CDR1 SGHVS and CDR2 FQNEAQ. The CDR3 loop spans 15 amino acids. CDR3 sequence (DNA): TGTGCCAGCAGCTTAGGTGGCAGGCCCTTCTACGAGCAGTACTTC. This gives the protein CASSLGGRPFYEQYF. The full variable domain, with the rest looked up from reference TRBV7-8 and TRBJ2-7, is GAGVSQSPRYKVAKRGQDVALRCDPISGHVSLFWYQQALGQGPEFLTYFQNEAQLDKSGLPSDRFFAERPEGSVSTLKIQRTQQEDSAVYLCASSLGGRPFYEQYFGPGTRLTVT.

The CDR3 loop reads CSVERGAGGRGETQYF. In DNA form, the CDR3 reads TGCAGCGTTGAAAGGGGGGCCGGCGGGAGGGGAGAGACCCAGTACTTC. The chain carries TRBV29-1 and TRBJ2-5; 9 positions match TRBD2. Germline assignment: CDR1 SQVTM and CDR2 ANQGSEA. V trimming: 2 bases; J trimming: 4 bases; junction bases outside the gene matches: 11. This CDR3 comprises 16 residues.

This clonotype has more than one count but fewer than ten. One base away lies a much larger clone, so this may be a sequencing read error. The conserved closing phenylalanine or tryptophan is absent in this CDR3, likely reflecting a read error. This chain uses TRBV7-8 with TRBJ1-5; D is ambiguous. CDR3 length: 13 amino acids. The V end lost 0 bases, the J end lost 7 bases, and 7 bases lay between the germline ends. CDR1 and CDR2 from the germline V gene are SGHVS and FQNEAQ. The CDR3 bases are TGTGCCAGCAGCTTAGCTTTCGACCAGCCCCAGCATCTT. It encodes CASSLAFDQPQHL.